Reported below is one T cell receptor (beta chain). This record comes from a study of long-term antiretroviral therapy in people with HIV. The samples comprised about 0.85-11 million cryopreserved PBMC ahead of DNA extraction. J lost 2 bases, V lost 3 bases, and 4 bases had no gene match. The length of the CDR3 is 14 residues. Germline values: CDR1 ENHRY, CDR2 SYGVKD. It was version v3.0 of the immunoSEQ assay that was run at survey level. It was roughly 40,000-50,000 T-cell genomes per sample that sequencing targeted. The method was immunoSEQ multiplex PCR; TCRdb's version includes in-frame clones alone and lacks a portion of them. The table shows tens of thousands of clones, with 95% occurring only once.

V and J are TRBV10-3 and TRBJ2-7, with TRBD1 matching over 7 bases. The sequence derives from a man aged 50 to 60 with HIV. Specimen: unsorted PBMCs, collected 5.3 years after starting antiretroviral therapy. The CDR3 loop is CAISDSQGAYEQYF. CDR3 nucleotide sequence: TGTGCCATCAGTGACTCTCAGGGGGCCTACGAGCAGTACTTC.